A selection of T cell receptor beta chains follows, all from one sample in a study of cytomegalovirus exposure and HLA in healthy donors. Produced via immunoSEQ multiplex PCR; TCRdb's table is partial and in-frame only. The data contain about 150,000 clones, roughly 77% of them singletons. Sequencing input: PBMCs. Every receptor here comes from a woman aged 45-65 years in good health and CMV-seropositive. The CDR3 runs from the conserved cysteine through the conserved F or W. The D gene is left open where the match is weak. The size of a clone is reported for some rows only, either as once, few or many, or as a class for expanded clones.

J: TRBJ2-7
V: TRBV5-1
size: .
D: .
CDR3: CASSLPGVGEQYF
DNA: TGCGCCAGCAGCTTGCCGGGAGTTGGGGAGCAGTACTTC

J: TRBJ2-2
V: TRBV7-2
size: .
D: .
CDR3: CASSRGLNTGELFF
DNA: TGTGCCAGCAGCCGCGGACTGAACACCGGGGAGCTGTTTTTT

J: TRBJ2-1
V: TRBV5-1
size: .
D: TRBD2
CDR3: CASRLTSVGEQFF
DNA: TGCGCCAGCAGACTTACTAGCGTTGGCGAGCAGTTCTTC

J: TRBJ1-5
V: TRBV6-1
size: few
D: .
CDR3: CASSEVRQPQHF
DNA: TGTGCCAGCAGTGAAGTCAGGCAGCCCCAGCATTTT

J: TRBJ1-5
V: TRBV2
size: few
D: .
CDR3: CASSDPLNQPQHF
DNA: TGTGCCAGCAGTGATCCCCTGAATCAGCCCCAGCATTTT

J: TRBJ2-1
V: TRBV7-9
size: .
D: .
CDR3: CASSLGLHDNEQFF
DNA: TGTGCCAGCAGCTTGGGCCTGCATGACAATGAGCAGTTCTTC

J: TRBJ1-4
V: TRBV5-6
size: .
D: .
CDR3: CASSGLMTRTQLFF
DNA: TGTGCCAGCAGCGGACTGATGACAAGGACCCAACTGTTTTTT

J: TRBJ2-1
V: TRBV10-3
size: .
D: .
CDR3: CAISERESTYNEQFF
DNA: TGTGCCATCAGTGAGCGGGAGTCCACCTACAATGAGCAGTTCTTC

J: TRBJ1-2
V: TRBV9
size: .
D: .
CDR3: CASSSEGGNGYTF
DNA: TGTGCCAGCAGCTCCGAGGGAGGGAATGGCTACACCTTC

J: TRBJ1-6
V: TRBV9
size: .
D: .
CDR3: CASSVTRHPSENSPLHF
DNA: TGTGCCAGCAGCGTTACACGCCACCCGTCGGAGAATTCACCCCTCCACTTT

J: TRBJ1-2
V: TRBV7-3
size: .
D: TRBD1
CDR3: CASSLTSRDRYTF
DNA: TGTGCCAGCAGCTTAACTTCCCGGGACAGGTACACCTTC

J: TRBJ1-1
V: TRBV7-3
size: .
D: .
CDR3: CASSERGLAEAFF
DNA: TGTGCCAGCAGCGAAAGGGGGTTGGCTGAAGCTTTCTTT

J: TRBJ1-3
V: TRBV5-1
size: few
D: TRBD1
CDR3: CASSSVPGQVFSGNTIYF
DNA: TGCGCCAGCAGCTCCGTCCCGGGACAGGTTTTCTCTGGAAACACCATATATTTT

J: TRBJ2-5
V: TRBV7-2
size: .
D: TRBD2
CDR3: CASSLVDLLAGVETQYF
DNA: TGTGCCAGCAGCTTAGTAGATTTACTAGCGGGAGTAGAGACCCAGTACTTC

J: TRBJ2-1
V: TRBV29-1
size: few
D: TRBD1
CDR3: CSAIRDRVSNEQFF
DNA: TGCAGCGCGATCCGGGACAGGGTTAGCAATGAGCAGTTCTTC

J: TRBJ2-5
V: TRBV9
size: .
D: TRBD2
CDR3: CASSGTGTSGETQYF
DNA: TGTGCCAGCAGCGGAACTGGGACTAGCGGAGAGACCCAGTACTTC

J: TRBJ2-2
V: TRBV30
size: .
D: .
CDR3: CAWTSTRSGIHSGELFF
DNA: TGTGCCTGGACCTCCACCCGGTCGGGGATTCATTCCGGGGAGCTGTTTTTT

J: TRBJ1-2
V: TRBV29-1
size: .
D: TRBD1
CDR3: CSVDTGQGNGYTF
DNA: TGCAGCGTAGATACGGGACAGGGGAATGGCTACACCTTC

J: TRBJ1-5
V: TRBV7-9
size: few
D: TRBD1
CDR3: CSSSFAGQGRYQPQHF
DNA: TGTTCCAGCAGCTTCGCCGGACAGGGGAGGTATCAGCCCCAGCATTTT

J: TRBJ1-3
V: TRBV18
size: .
D: .
CDR3: CASSPPGYGRGNTIYF
DNA: TGTGCCAGCTCACCCCCGGGGTACGGGCGAGGAAACACCATATATTTT

J: TRBJ1-6
V: TRBV2
size: .
D: .
CDR3: CASSNLQGANSPLHF
DNA: TGTGCCAGCAGTAACTTACAGGGAGCTAATTCACCCCTCCACTTT

J: TRBJ2-7
V: TRBV5-1
size: few
D: .
CDR3: CASSVDPSSYEQYF
DNA: TGCGCCAGCAGCGTGGACCCCAGCTCCTACGAGCAGTACTTC

J: TRBJ2-2
V: TRBV27
size: .
D: .
CDR3: CASSLSLSPGELFF
DNA: TGTGCCAGCAGTTTATCGCTGAGTCCCGGGGAGCTGTTTTTT

J: TRBJ2-1
V: TRBV4-3
size: .
D: .
CDR3: CASSPSWLQGNEQFF
DNA: TGCGCCAGCAGCCCGTCTTGGCTCCAGGGGAATGAGCAGTTCTTC

J: TRBJ1-1
V: TRBV2
size: .
D: .
CDR3: CASSGQGFSTEAFF
DNA: TGTGCCAGCAGTGGGCAGGGGTTTTCCACTGAAGCTTTCTTT

J: TRBJ1-2
V: TRBV6-5
size: .
D: .
CDR3: CASSYWGTTGYTF
DNA: TGTGCCAGCAGTTACTGGGGGACTACTGGCTACACCTTC

J: TRBJ1-5
V: TRBV19
size: .
D: TRBD1
CDR3: CASSIGTGINQPQHF
DNA: TGTGCCAGTAGTATAGGGACAGGAATCAATCAGCCCCAGCATTTT